These 20 T cell receptor beta chains were sequenced from one sample in a study of control samples from healthy donors and cancer patients. Produced via immunoSEQ multiplex PCR; TCRdb's table is partial and in-frame only. The table records more than 95,000 clones, around 89% of them present only once. Material: PBMCs. The receptors stem from a woman aged 45-59 years with colorectal cancer.

The V call is TRBV5-1, the J call TRBJ1-4, with D possibly TRBD1 on 6 matching bases. Trimming took off 0 bases at V and 8 bases at J, with 14 bases between the two ends. Germline lookup yields CDR1 SGHRS and CDR2 YFSETQ. The CDR3 consists of 15 residues. CDR3 nucleotide sequence: TGCGCCAGCAGCTTGGTGGCAGGGGCCGGGGAAAAACTGTTTTTT. It codes for CASSLVAGAGEKLFF.

This chain links TRBV19 with TRBJ1-2; 8 positions agree with TRBD1. This CDR3 region has 13 residues. Germline CDR1 reads LNHDA; CDR2 reads SQIVND (reference sequence). The trim removed 5 bases at V and 7 bases at J, leaving 6 bases unmatched. CDR3 DNA: TGTGCCAGTAGTCCTACGGACAGGGCTGGCTACACCTTC. It codes for CASSPTDRAGYTF.

This chain joins TRBV3-1 (or the pseudogene TRBV3-2) and TRBJ2-7, with D perhaps TRBD2 (5 bases). The last part of the DNA fits TRBJ2-1 better; the J call may be wrong. The CDR3 contains 16 residues. Germline lookup yields CDR1 LGHDT and CDR2 YNNKEL (reference sequence). The CDR3 sequence is CASSQVRNSVINEQFF. CDR3 DNA sequence: TGTGCCAGCAGCCAAGTTCGGAATAGCGTTATCAATGAGCAGTTCTTC.

This chain links TRBV7-6 with TRBJ1-2, with unresolved D. Germline CDR1 is SGHVS and CDR2 is FNYEAQ. This CDR3 has 14 residues. V was trimmed by 1 base and J by 0 bases, leaving 6 bases between them. Written as DNA, the CDR3 is TGTGCCAGCAGCTTAGGGGGATCTAACTATGGCTACACCTTC. Translated, it gives CASSLGGSNYGYTF.

This chain uses TRBV5-8 with TRBJ2-2; 8 bases fit TRBD2. The length of the CDR3 is 14 residues. J gave up 4 bases and V 5 bases, and 4 bases lay outside the gene matches. The germline V gene has CDR1 SGHTS and CDR2 YDEGEE. In DNA form, the CDR3 reads TGTGCCAGCAGAAGACTAGCGCTCACCGGGGAGCTGTTTTTT. This codes for CASRRLALTGELFF.

The chain has TRBV21-1 and TRBJ1-5; TRBD1, the table's D call, was not compared with the DNA. TRBV21-1 is annotated as a pseudogene. The CDR3 spans 18 residues. CDR3 loop: CASSKSRKGAIGNQPQHF. For the CDR3, the DNA is TGTGCCAGCAGCAAATCTCGGAAAGGGGCGATAGGCAATCAGCCCCAGCATTTT.

The chain couples TRBV27 to TRBJ1-4; tentative D call: TRBD1 (6 bases). V was shortened by 8 bases and J by 0 bases, with 7 bases between the two germline ends. The CDR3 sequence is 13 residues long. Germline loops: CDR1 MNHEY, CDR2 SMNVEV (reference sequence). The chain's CDR3 is CASWTATNEKLFF. Here the CDR3 DNA reads TGTGCCAGCTGGACAGCAACTAATGAAAAACTGTTTTTT. Full variable domain (missing parts from reference TRBV27 and TRBJ1-4): EAQVTQNPRYLITVTGKKLTVTCSQNMNHEYMSWYRQDPGLGLRQIYYSMNVEVTDKGDVPEGYKVSRKEKRNFPLILESPSPNQTSLYFCASWTATNEKLFFGSGTQLSVL.

The chain couples TRBV7-3 to TRBJ2-3, with 11 bases fitting TRBD2. CDR1 is SGHTA and CDR2 is FQGTGA in the germline V gene. V trimming: 4 bases; J trimming: 1 base; junction bases outside the gene matches: 4. This CDR3 region has 16 residues. DNA for the CDR3: TGTGCCAGCAGCTCGAATAGCGGGGGGGGCACAGATACGCAGTATTTT. It specifies CASSSNSGGGTDTQYF.

The chain carries TRBV28 and TRBJ2-4, with D possibly called TRBD1 or TRBD2 (5 bases each). Trimming left V 2 bases short and J 7 bases short, with 6 bases between. CDR3 length: 12 residues. In germline, CDR1 is MDHEN, CDR2 SYDVKM. The CDR3 coding sequence is TGTGCCAGCAGTTTAGAGGGGAACATTCAGTACTTC. It is translated as CASSLEGNIQYF.

This clone showed up just once. This chain connects TRBV3-1 (or the pseudogene TRBV3-2) to TRBJ2-7; D remains ambiguous. V was pared by 4 bases and J by 6 bases, with 10 bases between. The germline gives CDR1 LGHDT, CDR2 YNNKEL (reference sequence). The CDR3 covers 12 residues. For the CDR3, the DNA is TGTGCCAGCAGCCTCAGAGGTCCCGAGCAGTACTTC. It is translated as CASSLRGPEQYF.

The genes are TRBV23-1 and TRBJ2-5; 8 bases are a match to TRBD1. TRBV23-1 is reported as an ORF; its role is uncertain. The CDR3 consists of 16 residues. Losses at the gene ends were 0 bases for V and 5 bases for J; bases not matched to a gene: 8. CDR3 residues: CASSQSLDREFETQYF. For the CDR3, the DNA is TGCGCCAGCAGTCAATCCCTGGACAGGGAGTTCGAGACCCAGTACTTC.

This clone showed up just a few times. The rearrangement joins TRBV2 to TRBJ1-5; D call uncertain. The CDR3 extends over 15 amino acids. The germline gives CDR1 SNHLY, CDR2 FYNNEI. V lost 5 bases and J 0 bases, leaving 11 bases between the germline ends. CDR3 coding DNA: TGTGCCAGCAGTACTGGGTTCAATAGCAATCAGCCCCAGCATTTT. Translation gives CASSTGFNSNQPQHF. The full variable domain, with the rest looked up from reference TRBV2 and TRBJ1-5, is EPEVTQTPSHQVTQMGQEVILRCVPISNHLYFYWYRQILGQKVEFLVSFYNNEISEKSEIFDDQFSVERPDGSNFTLKIRSTKLEDSAMYFCASSTGFNSNQPQHFGDGTRLSIL.

This sequence joins TRBV11-2 and TRBJ2-5; the D is unclear. Germline lookup yields CDR1 SGHAT and CDR2 FQNNGV. Trimming cost V 6 bases and J 5 bases, with 7 bases left between them. The CDR3 covers 11 residues. CDR3 loop: CASSLLETQYF. For the CDR3, the DNA is TGTGCCAGCAGTCTTCTGGAGACCCAGTACTTC.

V gene TRBV7-9 combines with J gene TRBJ1-4; possible D gene TRBD1, 5 bases. From germline, CDR1 is SEHNR and CDR2 FQNEAQ (reference sequence). The CDR3 length is 13 residues. V shed 5 bases and J shed 5 bases, with 9 bases lying between them. The CDR3 DNA sequence: TGTGCCAGCAGCCATAGGGGAAATGAAAAACTGTTTTTT. As protein: CASSHRGNEKLFF.

V usage is TRBV25-1 and J usage is TRBJ1-6, with D perhaps matching TRBD1 (5 bases). Trimming stripped 6 bases from V and 13 bases from J, with 22 bases between. This CDR3 is built from 15 residues. Germline-derived CDR1 and CDR2 are MGHDK and SYGVNS. The CDR3 coding sequence is TGTGCCAGCAGCCTTAGGGACGCCATAAGTAGTCCCCTCCACTTT. The encoded protein is CASSLRDAISSPLHF.

The chain employs TRBV2 and TRBJ2-2; tentatively, D is TRBD2 (5 bases). Germline loops: CDR1 SNHLY, CDR2 FYNNEI. Trimming removed 6 bases from V and 4 bases from J, with 12 bases in between. CDR3 length equals 14 residues. CDR3 coding DNA: TGTGCCAGCAGCCCCCTAAGCGGCACCGGGGAGCTGTTTTTT. Amino acids: CASSPLSGTGELFF.

This chain connects TRBV5-1 to TRBJ2-7; 8 nucleotides match TRBD2. CDR3 length: 15 amino acids. Trimming at V came to 3 bases and at J to 7 bases, leaving 12 bases not matched to a gene. Germline V gives CDR1 SGHRS, CDR2 YFSETQ. The CDR3 DNA follows: TGCGCCAGCAGCTCGGGGGGGGACTCCCCTGGGGAGCAGTACTTC. It translates to CASSSGGDSPGEQYF. The full variable domain, its missing parts supplied by reference TRBV5-1 and TRBJ2-7, is KAGVTQTPRYLIKTRGQQVTLSCSPISGHRSVSWYQQTPGQGLQFLFEYFSETQRNKGNFPGRFSGRQFSNSRSEMNVSTLELGDSALYLCASSSGGDSPGEQYFGPGTRLTVT.

Only a few counts were recorded for this clone. The J gene is TRBJ1-5, the V gene TRBV6-6; the D is unclear. This CDR3 contains 15 residues. Per the germline V gene, CDR1 is MNHNY and CDR2 is SVGAGI (reference sequence). The V end lost 0 bases, the J end lost 7 bases, and 13 bases lay between the germline ends. The CDR3 DNA reads TGTGCCAGCAGTTACTCCCCCGATGGTACCCAGCCCCAGCATTTT. Its translation is CASSYSPDGTQPQHF.

In nucleotides, the CDR3 is TGTGCCATCAGCTCGGGACTAGGGGATGGCAAGGAGCAGTTCTTC. This codes for CAISSGLGDGKEQFF. This chain connects TRBV10-3 to TRBJ2-1; 8 nucleotides align to TRBD2. Trimming took 6 bases from V and 10 from J; bases not matched to a gene: 14. CDR3 length: 15 residues. Germline loops: CDR1 ENHRY, CDR2 SYGVKD.

The chain employs TRBV7-8 and TRBJ2-7, with 7 bases lining up with TRBD1. The CDR3 has 19 residues. Germline CDR1 and CDR2: SGHVS and FQNEAQ. With 4 bases clipped from V and 0 bases from J, the junction kept 18 bases outside the gene matches. CDR3 amino acids: CASSSLRYDWDRSSYEQYF. In nucleotides, the CDR3 is TGTGCCAGCAGCTCCCTGAGATATGATTGGGACAGATCCTCCTACGAGCAGTACTTC.